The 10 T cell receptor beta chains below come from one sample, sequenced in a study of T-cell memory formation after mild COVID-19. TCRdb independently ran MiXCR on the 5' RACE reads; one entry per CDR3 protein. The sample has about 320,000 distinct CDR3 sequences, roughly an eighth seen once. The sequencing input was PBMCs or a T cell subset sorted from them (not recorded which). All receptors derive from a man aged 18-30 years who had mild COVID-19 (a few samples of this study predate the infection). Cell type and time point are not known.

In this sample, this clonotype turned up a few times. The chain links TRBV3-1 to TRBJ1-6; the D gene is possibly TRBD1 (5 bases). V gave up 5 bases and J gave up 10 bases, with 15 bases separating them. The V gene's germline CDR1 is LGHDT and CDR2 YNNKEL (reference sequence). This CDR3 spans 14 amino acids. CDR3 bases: TGTGCCAGCAGCGCCAGGGTTCTACCCTCACCCCTCCACTTT. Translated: CASSARVLPSPLHF.

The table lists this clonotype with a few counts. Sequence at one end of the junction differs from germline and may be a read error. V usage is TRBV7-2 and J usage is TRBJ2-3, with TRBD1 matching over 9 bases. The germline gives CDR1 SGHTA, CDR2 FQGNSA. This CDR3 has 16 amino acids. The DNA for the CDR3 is TGTGCCAGCAGCATAGCCGGGACAGGGAGAACAGATACGCAGTATTTT. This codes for CASSIAGTGRTDTQYF.

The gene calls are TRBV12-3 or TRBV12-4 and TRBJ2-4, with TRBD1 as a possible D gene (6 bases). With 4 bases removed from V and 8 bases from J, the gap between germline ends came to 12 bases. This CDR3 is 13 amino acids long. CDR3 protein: CASSSQGLDIQYF. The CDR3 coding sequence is TGTGCCAGCAGTTCGCAGGGGTTGGACATTCAGTACTTC.

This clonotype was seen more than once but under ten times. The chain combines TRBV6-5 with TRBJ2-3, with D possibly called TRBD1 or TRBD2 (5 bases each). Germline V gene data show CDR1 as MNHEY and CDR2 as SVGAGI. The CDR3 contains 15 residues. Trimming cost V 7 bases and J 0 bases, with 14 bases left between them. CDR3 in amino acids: CASTPPGPSTDTQYF. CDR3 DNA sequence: TGTGCCAGCACCCCGCCGGGACCTAGCACAGATACGCAGTATTTT.

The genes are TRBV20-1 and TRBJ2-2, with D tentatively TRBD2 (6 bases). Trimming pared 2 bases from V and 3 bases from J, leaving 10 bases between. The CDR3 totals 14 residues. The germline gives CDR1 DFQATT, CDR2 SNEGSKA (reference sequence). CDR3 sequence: CSARLGGYTGELFF. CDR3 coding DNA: TGCAGTGCTAGATTGGGGGGATACACCGGGGAGCTGTTTTTT.

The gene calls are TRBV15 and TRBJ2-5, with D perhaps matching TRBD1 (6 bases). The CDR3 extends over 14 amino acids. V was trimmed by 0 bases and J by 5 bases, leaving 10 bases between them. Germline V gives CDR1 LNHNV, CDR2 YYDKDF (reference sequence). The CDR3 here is CATSRDRRGETQYF. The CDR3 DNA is TGTGCCACCAGCAGAGATCGAAGGGGGGAGACCCAGTACTTC.

The CDR3 reads CASSLLGLAEETQYF. In DNA, the CDR3 is TGTGCCAGCAGCTTGTTAGGACTAGCGGAAGAGACCCAGTACTTC. This chain links TRBV5-4 with TRBJ2-5, with 10 bases aligning to TRBD2. V was clipped by 1 base and J by 3 bases; unmatched bases: 3. This CDR3 is 15 amino acids long. Looked up from germline, CDR1 is SGHNT and CDR2 is YYREEE (reference sequence).

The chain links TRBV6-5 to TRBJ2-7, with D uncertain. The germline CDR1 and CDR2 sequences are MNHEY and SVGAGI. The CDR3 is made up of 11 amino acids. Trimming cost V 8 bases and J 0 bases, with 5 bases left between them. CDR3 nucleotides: TGTGCCAGCGGGGACTCCTACGAGCAGTACTTC. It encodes CASGDSYEQYF.

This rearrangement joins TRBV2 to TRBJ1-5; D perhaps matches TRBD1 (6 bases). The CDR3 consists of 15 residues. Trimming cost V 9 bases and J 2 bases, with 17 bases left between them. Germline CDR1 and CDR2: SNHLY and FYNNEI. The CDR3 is CASGVSGAGNQPQHF. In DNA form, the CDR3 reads TGTGCCAGTGGGGTGTCGGGGGCTGGCAATCAGCCCCAGCATTTT.

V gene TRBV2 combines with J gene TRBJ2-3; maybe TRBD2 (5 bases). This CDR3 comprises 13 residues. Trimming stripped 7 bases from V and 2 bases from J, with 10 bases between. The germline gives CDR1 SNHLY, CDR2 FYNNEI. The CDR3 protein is CASTSDFTDTQYF. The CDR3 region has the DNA TGTGCCAGCACCTCGGACTTCACAGATACGCAGTATTTT. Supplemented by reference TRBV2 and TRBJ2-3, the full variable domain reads EPEVTQTPSHQVTQMGQEVILRCVPISNHLYFYWYRQILGQKVEFLVSFYNNEISEKSEIFDDQFSVERPDGSNFTLKIRSTKLEDSAMYFCASTSDFTDTQYFGPGTRLTVL.